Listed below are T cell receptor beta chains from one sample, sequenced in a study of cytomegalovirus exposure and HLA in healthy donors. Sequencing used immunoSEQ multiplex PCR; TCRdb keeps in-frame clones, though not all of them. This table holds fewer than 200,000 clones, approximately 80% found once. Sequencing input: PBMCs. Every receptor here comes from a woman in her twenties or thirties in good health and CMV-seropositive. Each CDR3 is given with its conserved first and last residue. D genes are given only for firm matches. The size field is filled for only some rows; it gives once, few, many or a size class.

CDR3 DNA: TGTGCCAGCAGCCCCCCGGGACTACTATACAATGAGCAGTTCTTC
CDR3 protein: CASSPPGLLYNEQFF
J gene: TRBJ2-1
clone size: -
V gene: TRBV7-6
D gene: TRBD2

CDR3 DNA: TGTGCCAGCAGCGTAGGAATTAGCGGGGTCCCCCAAGAGACCCAGTACTTC
CDR3 protein: CASSVGISGVPQETQYF
J gene: TRBJ2-5
clone size: few
V gene: TRBV9
D gene: TRBD2

CDR3 DNA: TGTGCCAGCAGTTCGTCAGGTTTGAGGGCAGATACGCAGTATTTT
CDR3 protein: CASSSSGLRADTQYF
J gene: TRBJ2-3
clone size: -
V gene: TRBV5-5
D gene: -

CDR3 DNA: TGTGCCAGCAGCGTAGGCGGGGTCTACTACTTTCGCTACAATGAGCAGTTCTTC
CDR3 protein: CASSVGGVYYFRYNEQFF
J gene: TRBJ2-1
clone size: few
V gene: TRBV9
D gene: -

CDR3 DNA: TGTGCCAGCAGTGAAGAATTTAGGACAGGAAGAGCCAAAAACATTCAGTACTTC
CDR3 protein: CASSEEFRTGRAKNIQYF
J gene: TRBJ2-4
clone size: few
V gene: TRBV6-1
D gene: TRBD1

CDR3 DNA: TGTGCCAGTAGTTCTGACAGGGGCGAGACCCAGTACTTC
CDR3 protein: CASSSDRGETQYF
J gene: TRBJ2-5
clone size: -
V gene: TRBV19
D gene: TRBD1

CDR3 DNA: TGCGCCAGCAGCTTGGTGGCCAGCTCCTACGAGCAGTACTTC
CDR3 protein: CASSLVASSYEQYF
J gene: TRBJ2-7
clone size: -
V gene: TRBV5-1
D gene: -

CDR3 DNA: TGTGCCAGCAGCCGCTCCGGGACAGCCAATTGCAATGAGCAGTTCTTC
CDR3 protein: CASSRSGTANCNEQFF
J gene: TRBJ2-1
clone size: -
V gene: TRBV14
D gene: TRBD1

CDR3 DNA: TGTGCCAGCAGAGTACAGCACAACACTGAAGCTTTCTTT
CDR3 protein: CASRVQHNTEAFF
J gene: TRBJ1-1
clone size: -
V gene: TRBV2
D gene: -

CDR3 DNA: TGTGCCAGCAGCCCTGGACAGACTCACCAAGAGACCCAGTACTTC
CDR3 protein: CASSPGQTHQETQYF
J gene: TRBJ2-5
clone size: -
V gene: TRBV6-5
D gene: -

CDR3 DNA: TGTGCCAGCAGTTACCGGGACAGCCTATTCACAGATACGCAGTATTTT
CDR3 protein: CASSYRDSLFTDTQYF
J gene: TRBJ2-3
clone size: -
V gene: TRBV6-5
D gene: TRBD1

CDR3 DNA: TGTGCCAGCAGTAGACAGACTGAAAAACTGTTTTTT
CDR3 protein: CASSRQTEKLFF
J gene: TRBJ1-4
clone size: once
V gene: TRBV6-1
D gene: -

CDR3 DNA: TGTGCCAGCTCACCACCGGGTGGAGCTGGGGCCAACGTCCTGACTTTC
CDR3 protein: CASSPPGGAGANVLTF
J gene: TRBJ2-6
clone size: -
V gene: TRBV18
D gene: -

CDR3 DNA: TGTGCCAGCAGTGTGCTAGCTTCTGGGGCCAACGTCCTGACTTTC
CDR3 protein: CASSVLASGANVLTF
J gene: TRBJ2-6
clone size: -
V gene: TRBV2
D gene: -

CDR3 DNA: TGTGCCAGCAGCCAAGAGGTAGAGAATGAAAAACTGTTTTTT
CDR3 protein: CASSQEVENEKLFF
J gene: TRBJ1-4
clone size: -
V gene: TRBV4-2
D gene: -

CDR3 DNA: TGTGCCAGCAGCCTGGGACAGGGGGCTCTCGACACTGAAGCTTTCTTT
CDR3 protein: CASSLGQGALDTEAFF
J gene: TRBJ1-1
clone size: -
V gene: TRBV7-9
D gene: TRBD1

CDR3 DNA: TGTGCCATCAGTGGTTTGACTAGCGGGGGAGCTAAGCAGTACTTC
CDR3 protein: CAISGLTSGGAKQYF
J gene: TRBJ2-7
clone size: -
V gene: TRBV10-3
D gene: TRBD2

CDR3 DNA: TGCGCCAGCAGCTTGGGACCCGAAGCGCATGCTTTCTTT
CDR3 protein: CASSLGPEAHAFF
J gene: TRBJ1-1
clone size: -
V gene: TRBV5-1
D gene: -

CDR3 DNA: TGTGCCATCAGTGTGACAGGGGGCGCCTCCTACAATGAGCAGTTCTTC
CDR3 protein: CAISVTGGASYNEQFF
J gene: TRBJ2-1
clone size: -
V gene: TRBV10-3
D gene: TRBD1

CDR3 DNA: TGTGCCAGCAGAACCGGGACACTCTCCTACAATGAGCAGTTCTTC
CDR3 protein: CASRTGTLSYNEQFF
J gene: TRBJ2-1
clone size: -
V gene: TRBV6-5
D gene: -

CDR3 DNA: TGTGCCAGCAGCCGGGACTACCAAGAGACCCAGTACTTC
CDR3 protein: CASSRDYQETQYF
J gene: TRBJ2-5
clone size: -
V gene: TRBV5-6
D gene: -

CDR3 DNA: TGTGCCACGCTAGAGTCGGCAGGGGGCTTTGTCTACAATGAGCAGTTCTTC
CDR3 protein: CATLESAGGFVYNEQFF
J gene: TRBJ2-1
clone size: -
V gene: TRBV15
D gene: TRBD1

CDR3 DNA: TGTGCCAGCAGCCCCAGAGGCCCGGGGAATTCACCCCTCCACTTT
CDR3 protein: CASSPRGPGNSPLHF
J gene: TRBJ1-6
clone size: -
V gene: TRBV27
D gene: -

CDR3 DNA: TGTGCCAGAAGCGCCGCACAGGTCCCTTTGACTGAGCAGTTCTTC
CDR3 protein: CARSAAQVPLTEQFF
J gene: TRBJ2-1
clone size: -
V gene: TRBV7-5
D gene: -

CDR3 DNA: TGTGCCAGCAGGAGGGCCTCCTACAATGAGCAGTTCTTC
CDR3 protein: CASRRASYNEQFF
J gene: TRBJ2-1
clone size: few
V gene: TRBV6-5
D gene: -

CDR3 DNA: TGTGCCAGCAGCCCCCGTCGGGGGGTAACCGGGGAGCTGTTTTTT
CDR3 protein: CASSPRRGVTGELFF
J gene: TRBJ2-2
clone size: -
V gene: TRBV25-1
D gene: TRBD2

CDR3 DNA: TGTGCCAGCAGCTTAGATCCGGGACTTGGTGGCACTGAAGCTTTCTTT
CDR3 protein: CASSLDPGLGGTEAFF
J gene: TRBJ1-1
clone size: -
V gene: TRBV7-2
D gene: -

CDR3 DNA: TGTGCCAGCAGCTTGGCCTTGCAGGGCCGATATGGCTACACCTTC
CDR3 protein: CASSLALQGRYGYTF
J gene: TRBJ1-2
clone size: once
V gene: TRBV5-6
D gene: -

CDR3 DNA: TGTGCCAGCAGCCAAGGGGGACAGGGCAATCAGCCCCAGCATTTT
CDR3 protein: CASSQGGQGNQPQHF
J gene: TRBJ1-5
clone size: -
V gene: TRBV4-2
D gene: TRBD1

CDR3 DNA: TGTGCCAGCAGTGAAGTGTTAACGGAGCAGCCCCAGCATTTT
CDR3 protein: CASSEVLTEQPQHF
J gene: TRBJ1-5
clone size: -
V gene: TRBV2
D gene: -

CDR3 DNA: TGTGCCAGCAGCCCAGGGCCCTATGGCTACACCTTC
CDR3 protein: CASSPGPYGYTF
J gene: TRBJ1-2
clone size: -
V gene: TRBV28
D gene: -

CDR3 DNA: TGTGCCAGCCGACAGGGTGGAAACACCATATATTTT
CDR3 protein: CASRQGGNTIYF
J gene: TRBJ1-3
clone size: -
V gene: TRBV6-6
D gene: TRBD1

CDR3 DNA: TGTGCTAGTGGTGCGGACTTCTCTGGAAACACCATATATTTT
CDR3 protein: CASGADFSGNTIYF
J gene: TRBJ1-3
clone size: -
V gene: TRBV12-5
D gene: -

CDR3 DNA: TGTGCCAGCAGTGAAGCTAGCACAGATACGCAGTATTTT
CDR3 protein: CASSEASTDTQYF
J gene: TRBJ2-3
clone size: -
V gene: TRBV6-4
D gene: -

CDR3 DNA: TGCAGCATTGGGGCGGAAGGGGGGGGCAACTATGGCTACACCTTC
CDR3 protein: CSIGAEGGGNYGYTF
J gene: TRBJ1-2
clone size: -
V gene: TRBV29-1
D gene: -

CDR3 DNA: TGTGCCAGCAGTTTATCGTCTGGAAACACCATATATTTT
CDR3 protein: CASSLSSGNTIYF
J gene: TRBJ1-3
clone size: -
V gene: TRBV28
D gene: -

CDR3 DNA: TGTGCCAGCAGGTCACCAGGGGGAGAGACCCAGTACTTC
CDR3 protein: CASRSPGGETQYF
J gene: TRBJ2-5
clone size: -
V gene: TRBV6-5
D gene: TRBD1

CDR3 DNA: TGTGCCAGCAGCTTAGGGGGGCACTTCGCTGAGACCCAGTACTTC
CDR3 protein: CASSLGGHFAETQYF
J gene: TRBJ2-5
clone size: -
V gene: TRBV13
D gene: -

CDR3 DNA: TGTGCCACTAGTGGTTCTCGGGGAAACACCATATATTTT
CDR3 protein: CATSGSRGNTIYF
J gene: TRBJ1-3
clone size: -
V gene: TRBV6-1
D gene: -

CDR3 DNA: TGTGCCAGCAGCTCTCCGGGATCCAGAGACTACAATGAGCAGTTCTTC
CDR3 protein: CASSSPGSRDYNEQFF
J gene: TRBJ2-1
clone size: -
V gene: TRBV7-9
D gene: -

CDR3 DNA: TGTGCCAGCAGTTACTCGCTAGTGAGGCACACCGGGGAGCTGTTTTTT
CDR3 protein: CASSYSLVRHTGELFF
J gene: TRBJ2-2
clone size: -
V gene: TRBV6-5
D gene: -

CDR3 DNA: TGTGCCAGCAGCACTCCGACTAGCGGGGGCTACGAGCAGTACTTC
CDR3 protein: CASSTPTSGGYEQYF
J gene: TRBJ2-7
clone size: -
V gene: TRBV7-2
D gene: TRBD2

CDR3 DNA: TGTGCCAGCAGTCCCTTAGAGGGACAGCCTTCAGCTAACTATGGCTACACCTTC
CDR3 protein: CASSPLEGQPSANYGYTF
J gene: TRBJ1-2
clone size: -
V gene: TRBV2
D gene: TRBD1

CDR3 DNA: TGTGCCAGCAGCTCCATCGCAGGGAACTATGGCTACACCTTC
CDR3 protein: CASSSIAGNYGYTF
J gene: TRBJ1-2
clone size: -
V gene: TRBV7-9
D gene: -

CDR3 DNA: TGTGCCAGCAGCGCCCAGACAGGGAGCGACGAGCAGTACTTC
CDR3 protein: CASSAQTGSDEQYF
J gene: TRBJ2-7
clone size: -
V gene: TRBV5-6
D gene: TRBD1

CDR3 DNA: TGTGCCAGCAGCTTTCTCGGGATGGGGTCAGGTGAGCAGTTCTTC
CDR3 protein: CASSFLGMGSGEQFF
J gene: TRBJ2-1
clone size: once
V gene: TRBV11-3
D gene: -

CDR3 DNA: TGTGCCAGCAGTTACTCGTGGCAGGTTCACCACAATGAGCAGTTCTTC
CDR3 protein: CASSYSWQVHHNEQFF
J gene: TRBJ2-1
clone size: -
V gene: TRBV6-5
D gene: -

CDR3 DNA: TGCGCCAGCAGCTTAGCGGGGGGGGGCACAGATACGCAGTATTTT
CDR3 protein: CASSLAGGGTDTQYF
J gene: TRBJ2-3
clone size: -
V gene: TRBV5-1
D gene: TRBD2